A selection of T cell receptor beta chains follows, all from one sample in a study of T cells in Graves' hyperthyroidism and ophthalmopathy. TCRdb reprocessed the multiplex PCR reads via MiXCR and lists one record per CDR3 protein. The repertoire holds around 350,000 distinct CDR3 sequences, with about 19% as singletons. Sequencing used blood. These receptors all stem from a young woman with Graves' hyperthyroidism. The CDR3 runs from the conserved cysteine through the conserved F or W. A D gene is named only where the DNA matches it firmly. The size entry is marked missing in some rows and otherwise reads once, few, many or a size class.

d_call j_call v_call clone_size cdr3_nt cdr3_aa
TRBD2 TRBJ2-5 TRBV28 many TGTGCCAGCAGTAGGTCCGGGACTAGCATCCCTCAAGAGACCCAGTACTTC CASSRSGTSIPQETQYF
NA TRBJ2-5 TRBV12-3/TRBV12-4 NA TGTGCCAGCAGCGGGGGCGGAAAGACCCAGTACTTC CASSGGGKTQYF
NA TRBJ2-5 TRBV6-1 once TGTGCCAGCAGTGCGACCCCAAACTCAGGAGAGACCCAGTACTTC CASSATPNSGETQYF
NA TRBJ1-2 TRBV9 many TGTGCCAGCAGCGGACTAAGGGGCTACACCTTC CASSGLRGYTF
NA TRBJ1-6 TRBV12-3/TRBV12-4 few TGTGCCAGCAGCCGGCGGGGTGGGCCAGATAATTCACCCCTCCACTTT CASSRRGGPDNSPLHF
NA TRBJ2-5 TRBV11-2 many TGTGCCAGCAGCTTCCAGGGGAGGGGGCCTAAGACCCAGTACTTC CASSFQGRGPKTQYF
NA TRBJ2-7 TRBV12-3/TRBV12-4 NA TGTGCCAGCAGTTTGAACAACAACTACGAGCAGTACTTC CASSLNNNYEQYF
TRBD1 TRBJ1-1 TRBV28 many TGTGCCAGCATCCCTCGGACAGGGTCTCGGACTGAAGCTTTCTTT CASIPRTGSRTEAFF
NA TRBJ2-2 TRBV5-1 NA TGCGCCAGCAGCATGGGACCGAGCACCGGGGAGCTGTTTTTT CASSMGPSTGELFF
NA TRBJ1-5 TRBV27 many TGTGCCAGCAGTTTTAAGGGAAGTAGCCAGCCCCAGCATTTT CASSFKGSSQPQHF
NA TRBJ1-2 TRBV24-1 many TGTGCCACCAGTGATTTTGTAGCGGGGACGGGCGGCTACACCTTC CATSDFVAGTGGYTF